The clone carrying this T cell receptor (beta chain) was seen a single time. Trimming removed 0 bases from V and 4 bases from J; junction bases left unmatched: 6. From germline, CDR1 is GTSNPN and CDR2 SVGIG (reference sequence). The CDR3 loop spans 16 amino acids. Data came from immunoSEQ multiplex PCR; TCRdb stores just in-frame clones and leaves some out. This sample has about 76,000 clones; approximately 90% occur once, and the top ten carry around 7.9%. These data come from a study of blood T cell repertoires in COVID-19. This chain links TRBV30 with TRBJ2-3; 11 bases fit TRBD1. The sample consisted of peripheral blood. The receptor was derived from a man aged 25-40 years with acute or convalescent COVID-19. CDR3 coding DNA: TGTGCCTGGAGTGTACTGGGACAGGGGGGGGCAGATACGCAGTATTTT. Amino acid sequence: CAWSVLGQGGADTQYF.